These 16 T cell receptor beta chains share one sample of origin, sequenced in a study of cytomegalovirus exposure and HLA in healthy donors. TCRdb keeps only in-frame clones here, not all; method: immunoSEQ multiplex PCR. The table records fewer than 100,000 clones, around 94% of them present only once. Sequencing input: PBMCs. The receptors derive from a woman aged 18-29 years in good health and CMV-seropositive.

This clone occurred once. This chain uses TRBV7-9 with TRBJ2-7, with TRBD2 matching 12 bases. Germline CDR1 is SEHNR and CDR2 is FQNEAQ (reference sequence). The CDR3 runs to 17 residues. V lost 6 bases and J lost 2; bases outside the gene matches: 11. The CDR3 protein is CASSSTSGRTYTYEQYF. The DNA for the CDR3 is TGTGCCAGCAGTTCAACTAGCGGGAGGACCTATACCTACGAGCAGTACTTC. The complete variable domain, with remaining parts taken from reference TRBV7-9 and TRBJ2-7, reads DTGVSQNPRHKITKRGQNVTFRCDPISEHNRLYWYRQTLGQGPEFLTYFQNEAQLEKSRLLSDRFSAERPKGSFSTLEIQRTEQGDSAMYLCASSSTSGRTYTYEQYFGPGTRLTVT.

This clone was observed once. J is TRBJ1-1 and V is TRBV29-1; D gene uncertain. The CDR3 consists of 14 residues. Trimming cost V 5 bases and J 2 bases, with 15 bases left between them. Germline V gives CDR1 SQVTM, CDR2 ANQGSEA. As DNA, the CDR3 is TGCAGCGTTCAAATGGAGAACTTAAACACTGAAGCTTTCTTT. Translated, it gives CSVQMENLNTEAFF.

The genes are TRBV27 and TRBJ1-4; D gene unclear. Germline V CDR1 and CDR2: MNHEY, SMNVEV (reference sequence). This CDR3 spans 14 amino acids. V was clipped by 4 bases and J by 11 bases, with 17 bases between them. As DNA, the CDR3 is TGTGCCAGCAGTTACAGCGGGGAGACGGGGAAACTGTTTTTT. As protein: CASSYSGETGKLFF.

This chain connects TRBV18 to TRBJ2-1, with D tentatively TRBD2 (6 bases). The CDR3 length is 17 residues. Germline V gives CDR1 KGHSH, CDR2 LQKENI. With 3 bases removed from V and 0 bases from J, the gap between germline ends came to 15 bases. CDR3 sequence reads: CASSPLVAEFSYNEQFF. Written as DNA, the CDR3 is TGTGCCAGCTCACCTCTCGTAGCGGAGTTCTCCTACAATGAGCAGTTCTTC.

The CDR3 sequence: CASLPPRLASRGKTDTQYF. Here the CDR3 DNA reads TGTGCCAGCCTCCCTCCGAGACTAGCGTCGAGGGGGAAGACAGATACGCAGTATTTT. The chain employs TRBV27 and TRBJ2-3, with TRBD2 identical over 8 bases. Trimming cost V 8 bases and J 3 bases; bases outside gene matches: 22. CDR1 and CDR2 (germline): MNHEY, SMNVEV (reference sequence). The CDR3 is made up of 19 amino acids.

V and J are TRBV6-5 and TRBJ1-4; D is ambiguous. This CDR3 has 15 residues. With 4 bases removed from V and 6 bases from J, the gap between germline ends came to 15 bases. Germline V gene data show CDR1 as MNHEY and CDR2 as SVGAGI. The CDR3 bases are TGTGCCAGCAGTTCAATTAGTTCGTTTGATGAAAAACTGTTTTTT. This translates into CASSSISSFDEKLFF.

V gene TRBV7-2 combines with J gene TRBJ2-7, with D unclear. The CDR3 has 13 amino acids. V was cut by 5 bases and J by 3 bases, with 11 bases left in between. CDR1 SGHTA and CDR2 FQGNSA come from the germline V gene. The CDR3 reads CASSGDGFYEQYF. The CDR3 region has the DNA TGTGCCAGCAGCGGAGATGGATTCTACGAGCAGTACTTC.

The V and J genes are TRBV6-1 and TRBJ2-5; D possibly corresponds to TRBD2 (5 bases). With 5 bases removed from V and 1 base from J, the gap between germline ends came to 11 bases. Germline-derived CDR1 and CDR2 are MNHNS and SASEGT. This CDR3 comprises 14 residues. CDR3 residues: CASSLTAGQETQYF. Here the CDR3 DNA reads TGTGCCAGCAGTCTGACCGCGGGCCAAGAGACCCAGTACTTC.

The rearrangement uses TRBV5-1 and TRBJ1-2; TRBD1 aligns across 10 bases. The J segment lost 4 bases and the V segment lost 3 bases, leaving 3 bases of the junction unmatched. The CDR3 consists of 14 residues. Per germline, CDR1 SGHRS and CDR2 YFSETQ. In nucleotides, the CDR3 is TGCGCCAGCAGCTCGACAGGGGGCGGCTATGGCTACACCTTC. This encodes CASSSTGGGYGYTF.

The CDR3 DNA reads TGTGCCAGCAGCATCCTACTTTCCGGGGGGGTCACTGAAGCTTTCTTT. Its protein is CASSILLSGGVTEAFF. J is TRBJ1-1 and V is TRBV27, with a tentative D call TRBD1 (5 bases). The germline gives CDR1 MNHEY, CDR2 SMNVEV (reference sequence). This CDR3 region has 16 residues. V lost 6 bases to trimming and J lost 4 bases, with 21 bases between them.

The CDR3 DNA is TGTGCCATCAGTGAGTCGGCAGTCTACTACACCGGACAAATTAATGAAAAACTGTTTTTT. Amino acids: CAISESAVYYTGQINEKLFF. V is TRBV10-3 and J is TRBJ1-4; D may be TRBD1 (5 bases). Trimming stripped 0 bases from V and 4 bases from J, with 24 bases between. CDR1 is ENHRY, CDR2 SYGVKD, per germline. CDR3 length: 20 residues.

The chain recombines TRBV9 with TRBJ2-1; TRBD1 matches 7 bases. CDR3 length: 15 amino acids. The germline gives CDR1 SGDLS, CDR2 YYNGEE. Losses at the gene ends were 4 bases for V and 6 bases for J; bases not matched to a gene: 10. The CDR3 sequence: CASSPYLGQPNEQFF. CDR3 bases: TGTGCCAGCAGCCCCTATCTGGGACAGCCCAATGAGCAGTTCTTC.

J is TRBJ2-7 and V is TRBV4-3; D is possibly TRBD1 (5 bases). The V gene's germline CDR1 is LGHNA and CDR2 YSLEER. The CDR3 runs to 13 residues. V lost 1 base, J lost 3 bases, and 7 bases lay in between. CDR3 DNA: TGCGCCAGCAGCCAAGTGCAGGGCTACGAGCAGTACTTC. Translation: CASSQVQGYEQYF.

This clone was detected once. The rearrangement joins TRBV28 to TRBJ1-5; maybe TRBD1 (6 bases). This CDR3 is built from 18 residues. V was pared by 3 bases and J by 5 bases, with 23 bases between. Germline V lookup: CDR1 MDHEN, CDR2 SYDVKM. For the CDR3, the DNA is TGTGCCAGCAGTTTCGGCCTATCGCAGGGGTTCATGGATCAGCCCCAGCATTTT. It encodes CASSFGLSQGFMDQPQHF.

The chain recombines TRBV11-1 with TRBJ2-7; tentative D call: TRBD1 (6 bases). Germline CDR1 is SGHAT and CDR2 is FQDESV (reference sequence). CDR3 size: 15 residues. V gave up 5 bases and J gave up 4 bases, with 18 bases separating them. As DNA, the CDR3 is TGTGCCAGCAGCCGGCCCGTAACAGGGCAATACGAGCAGTACTTC. Translated, it gives CASSRPVTGQYEQYF.

The V call is TRBV25-1, the J call TRBJ2-1, with unresolved D. V lost 3 bases, J lost 2 bases, and 11 bases lay in between. CDR3 length: 15 residues. CDR1 and CDR2 (germline): MGHDK, SYGVNS. The DNA for the CDR3 is TGTGCCAGCAGTGACCGAGCCGCGGCCTACAATGAGCAGTTCTTC. Translated, it gives CASSDRAAAYNEQFF.